These 23 T cell receptor beta chains originate from one sample sequenced in a study of shared clonotypes between healthy human individuals. Profiling relied on immunoSEQ multiplex PCR, and the TCRdb table lists in-frame clones only, not all of them. The repertoire holds approximately 180,000 clones, with about 93% as singletons. The sequencing input was naive CD4+ T cells sorted from blood. Subset meaning: CD45RA+ positively selected. The source is a woman in her 30s in good health.

This chain connects TRBV6-1 to TRBJ1-6; possibly TRBD1 for D (5 bases). Trimming removed 11 bases at V and 7 bases at J, with 15 bases between. The germline CDR1 and CDR2 sequences are MNHNS and SASEGT. The length of the CDR3 is 13 residues. CDR3 in DNA: TGTGCCGCCCGGGGGGACGGAAATTCACCCCTCCACTTT. Protein sequence: CAARGDGNSPLHF.

The chain carries TRBV5-6 and TRBJ2-5; 8 positions agree with TRBD1. The better agreement between TRBJ2-7 and the DNA end casts doubt on the J call. The CDR3 has 14 amino acids. Germline values: CDR1 SGHDT, CDR2 YYEEEE. CDR3 loop: CASSSDRGNYEQYF. DNA of the CDR3: TGTGCCAGCAGCTCTGACAGGGGCAACTACGAGCAGTACTTC.

This chain uses TRBV6-4 with TRBJ1-3; D perhaps matches TRBD1 (5 bases). V lost 8 bases to trimming and J lost 5 bases, with 10 bases between them. The V gene's germline CDR1 is MRHNA and CDR2 SNTAGT. The CDR3 length is 12 residues. The CDR3 nucleotides read TGTGCCAGCGATCACAGGAGAAACACCATATATTTT. It specifies CASDHRRNTIYF.

The CDR3 DNA reads TGTGCCATCACTAGCGGGAGGGCGAGCGAGCAGTACTTC. Its protein product is CAITSGRASEQYF. The rearrangement uses TRBV10-3 and TRBJ2-7; 12 bases match TRBD2. This CDR3 spans 13 amino acids. With V trimmed by 7 bases and J by 6 bases, 4 bases remained unmatched. Germline-derived CDR1 and CDR2 are ENHRY and SYGVKD.

The V and J genes are TRBV5-4 and TRBJ2-7; D gene unclear. V lost 0 bases and J lost 6, with 10 bases in between. The CDR3 covers 13 residues. CDR1 is SGHNT and CDR2 is YYREEE in the germline V gene (reference sequence). CDR3 DNA sequence: TGTGCCAGCAGCTTGGAGGATGGGCGCGAGCAGTACTTC. Its protein product is CASSLEDGREQYF.

The gene calls are TRBV28 and TRBJ2-2; tentatively, D is TRBD1 (6 bases). CDR3 length equals 14 residues. V was cut by 2 bases and J by 5 bases, with 9 bases left in between. The V gene's germline CDR1 is MDHEN and CDR2 SYDVKM. The CDR3, as DNA: TGTGCCAGCAGTTTAAACAGGGAGACCGGGGAGCTGTTTTTT. Protein product: CASSLNRETGELFF.

The rearrangement joins TRBV5-1 to TRBJ2-1; D is unresolved. CDR3 size: 16 residues. Germline-derived CDR1 and CDR2 are SGHRS and YFSETQ. V dropped 0 bases and J dropped 3 bases, with 13 bases sitting between them. The CDR3 DNA sequence: TGCGCCAGCAGCTTGGCCGAAATCCCCCTCTACAATGAGCAGTTCTTC. Translated, it gives CASSLAEIPLYNEQFF.

The gene calls are TRBV28 and TRBJ2-7; 9 nucleotides agree with TRBD2. V shed 8 bases, J shed 11 bases, and the junction held 4 bases outside the gene matches. CDR3 length equals 10 residues. Per the germline V gene, CDR1 is MDHEN and CDR2 is SYDVKM. This CDR3 is CASFSGREYF. In DNA form, the CDR3 reads TGTGCCAGCTTTAGCGGGAGAGAGTACTTC.

This chain connects TRBV7-6 to TRBJ2-3; no clear D. The ends were cut back, 6 bases at V and 0 bases at J, with 10 bases in the middle. Germline lookup yields CDR1 SGHVS and CDR2 FNYEAQ. This CDR3 comprises 14 residues. CDR3 nucleotide sequence: TGTGCCAGCAGTTTGGGCCTAAGCACAGATACGCAGTATTTT. It translates to CASSLGLSTDTQYF.

The J gene is TRBJ2-6, the V gene TRBV7-2; D is perhaps TRBD1 or TRBD2 (7 bases each). The length of the CDR3 is 18 residues. Germline V gene sequence: CDR1 SGHTA, CDR2 FQGNSA. Trimming shortened V by 5 bases and J by 0 bases, and 17 bases separated the two germline ends. CDR3 region: CASSTRGTVNSGANVLTF. The CDR3 nucleotides read TGTGCCAGCAGCACGCGGGGGACAGTCAACTCTGGGGCCAACGTCCTGACTTTC.

This clone was recorded once. The chain recombines TRBV6-5 with TRBJ2-7; 9 bases agree with TRBD1. The germline gives CDR1 MNHEY, CDR2 SVGAGI. The CDR3 is made up of 15 amino acids. Germline trimming cut 6 bases from V and 5 bases from J; bases unmatched to any gene: 11. The CDR3 loop reads CASRAPRTGVHEQYF. CDR3 nucleotide sequence: TGTGCCAGCAGGGCCCCCCGGACAGGGGTACACGAGCAGTACTTC.

The rearrangement joins TRBV18 to TRBJ1-2; D possibly corresponds to TRBD1 (6 bases). The CDR3 totals 12 residues. The V end lost 6 bases, the J end lost 6 bases, and 11 bases lay between the germline ends. CDR1 KGHSH and CDR2 LQKENI come from the germline V gene. The CDR3 protein is CASSPGGDGYTF. CDR3 nucleotides: TGTGCCAGCTCCCCGGGGGGCGATGGCTACACCTTC.

The rearrangement joins TRBV19 to TRBJ1-1; TRBD1 might be the D (5 bases). Trimming shortened V by 2 bases and J by 6 bases, and 19 bases separated the two germline ends. Germline-derived CDR1 and CDR2 are LNHDA and SQIVND (reference sequence). The CDR3 runs 16 residues. CDR3 in amino acids: CASSISPIGGRAEAFF. CDR3 bases: TGTGCCAGTAGTATATCCCCGATCGGGGGGAGGGCTGAAGCTTTCTTT.

V is TRBV28 and J is TRBJ2-7; TRBD1 or TRBD2 may be the D gene (5 bases each). Trimming took off 5 bases at V and 5 bases at J, with 22 bases between the two ends. CDR3 size: 16 residues. The germline gives CDR1 MDHEN, CDR2 SYDVKM. The CDR3 DNA reads TGTGCCAGCAGTACCACCGGGACGGCCCTGGGCAACGAGCAGTACTTC. This translates into CASSTTGTALGNEQYF. Looking up the rest from reference TRBV28 and TRBJ2-7 gives the full variable domain: DVKVTQSSRYLVKRTGEKVFLECVQDMDHENMFWYRQDPGLGLRLIYFSYDVKMKEKGDIPEGYSVSREKKERFSLILESASTNQTSMYLCASSTTGTALGNEQYFGPGTRLTVT.

The CDR3 region is CASSIAGTGTHEQYF. In nucleotides, the CDR3 is TGTGCCAGTAGTATCGCCGGGACAGGGACCCACGAGCAGTACTTC. V gene TRBV19 combines with J gene TRBJ2-7; TRBD1 aligns across 9 bases. After removal of 3 bases from V and 5 bases from J, the junction contained 8 bases not matched to a gene. Germline V lookup: CDR1 LNHDA, CDR2 SQIVND (reference sequence). The CDR3 length is 15 residues.

This clone was seen a handful of times. This sequence joins TRBV9 and TRBJ2-7, with D hard to call. Trimming cost V 0 bases and J 2 bases, with 9 bases left between them. The CDR3 loop spans 14 amino acids. The V gene's germline CDR1 is SGDLS and CDR2 YYNGEE. CDR3 in amino acids: CASSVDHFTYEQYF. The CDR3 DNA reads TGTGCCAGCAGCGTAGACCACTTCACCTACGAGCAGTACTTC.

The gene calls are TRBV15 and TRBJ1-4; D perhaps matches TRBD1 (5 bases). V lost 0 bases and J 6 bases, leaving 14 bases between the germline ends. The length of the CDR3 is 16 residues. In germline, CDR1 is LNHNV, CDR2 YYDKDF (reference sequence). The chain's CDR3 is CATSRDSGTSYEKLFF. The CDR3 DNA follows: TGTGCCACCAGCAGAGACTCCGGGACTTCGTATGAAAAACTGTTTTTT.

V is TRBV10-3 and J is TRBJ1-4; D call uncertain. CDR3 length: 16 residues. Germline CDR1 reads ENHRY; CDR2 reads SYGVKD. Trimming shortened V by 2 bases and J by 0 bases, and 10 bases separated the two germline ends. CDR3 protein: CAISEGKISTNEKLFF. The CDR3 DNA is TGTGCCATCAGTGAGGGGAAGATTTCAACTAATGAAAAACTGTTTTTT.

The genes are TRBV28 and TRBJ2-6; 8 nucleotides line up with TRBD1. V shed 6 bases, J shed 0 bases, and the junction held 7 bases outside the gene matches. The CDR3 spans 17 residues. Germline loops: CDR1 MDHEN, CDR2 SYDVKM. CDR3 coding DNA: TGTGCCAGCAGCCTGACAGGGGTGATCTCTGGGGCCAACGTCCTGACTTTC. It codes for CASSLTGVISGANVLTF.

The chain couples TRBV2 to TRBJ1-2; D not resolved. The ends were cut back, 6 bases at V and 0 bases at J, with 8 bases in the middle. Germline loops: CDR1 SNHLY, CDR2 FYNNEI. This CDR3 contains 13 residues. CDR3 DNA sequence: TGTGCCAGCAGAAAAGAGGCTAACTATGGCTACACCTTC. This sequence encodes CASRKEANYGYTF.

The chain has TRBV2 and TRBJ2-5; 9 bases fit TRBD2. Germline V gene lookup returns CDR1 SNHLY and CDR2 FYNNEI. V dropped 7 bases and J dropped 1; count of bases not matched to a gene: 4. The CDR3 extends over 14 amino acids. The CDR3 is CASTSGTIQETQYF. CDR3 bases: TGTGCCAGCACTAGCGGGACGATCCAAGAGACCCAGTACTTC.

The rearrangement links TRBV6-5 to TRBJ2-7; the D gene is possibly TRBD2 (6 bases). The V gene's germline CDR1 is MNHEY and CDR2 SVGAGI. The CDR3 is made up of 14 amino acids. V was clipped by 3 bases and J by 2 bases, with 11 bases between them. The CDR3 is CASSYGSGTYEQYF. Written as DNA, the CDR3 is TGTGCCAGCAGTTATGGTAGCGGTACCTACGAGCAGTACTTC.

V usage is TRBV11-3 and J usage is TRBJ2-5, with 9 nucleotides matching TRBD1. The J call is in doubt because the DNA end fits TRBJ2-7 better. Germline V lookup: CDR1 SGHNT, CDR2 YENEEA. This CDR3 has 15 amino acids. This CDR3 reads CASSLEGTGLAEQYF. In DNA form, the CDR3 reads TGTGCCAGCAGCTTAGAAGGGACAGGGCTGGCCGAGCAGTACTTC.